This T cell receptor (beta chain) appears in the sequencing data of a study of tumor-infiltrating lymphocytes in primary liver carcinoma. Study-level findings and limits: Reduced overlap was seen in tumor-adjacent and tumor-blood pairs versus tumor region pairs. Blood had a significantly lower top-250-clone fraction than tumors did (p = 0.039).

The tissue used was unsorted bulk material of roughly 17-32 mg. RNA and DNA were co-extracted from it with the AllPrep DNA/RNA mini kit. The patients, who had chronic HBV infection, were treatment-naive (untreated). Germline V lookup: CDR1 MDHEN, CDR2 SYDVKM. The CDR3 covers 15 residues. A remark on this clonotype: What it binds is not known. The junction does not match germline at one end; this may be a read error.

The authors made TCR beta cDNA from 400 to 600 ng total RNA with a constant-region primer. Amplification in three nested multiplex PCR rounds with slightly modified ARM-PCR gave rise to TCR beta libraries. Both of the initial two PCR rounds ran for around 10 cycles and employed TRBV1-TRBV30 forward primers alongside a C-beta reverse primer. One entry per CDR3 protein results from TCRdb running MiXCR on the multiplex PCR reads. The table has about 120,000 distinct CDR3 sequences, nearly 70% seen once; the top ten hold around 8.1%. The source of this sequence is a woman between 55 and 75 years old with primary liver carcinoma and hepatitis B virus infection. Sequenced: tumor-adjacent normal liver tissue. The chain links TRBV28 to TRBJ2-1; D may be TRBD1 (6 bases). The CDR3 nucleotides are TGTGTCAGCAGTTTAGGGGGAATGGCAGGGAATAAGCAGTTCTTC. Translating it yields CVSSLGGMAGNKQFF. Full variable domain (outside the CDR3, taken from reference TRBV28 and TRBJ2-1): DVKVTQSSRYLVKRTGEKVFLECVQDMDHENMFWYRQDPGLGLRLIYFSYDVKMKEKGDIPEGYSVSREKKERFSLILESASTNQTSMYLCVSSLGGMAGNKQFFGPGTRLTVL.